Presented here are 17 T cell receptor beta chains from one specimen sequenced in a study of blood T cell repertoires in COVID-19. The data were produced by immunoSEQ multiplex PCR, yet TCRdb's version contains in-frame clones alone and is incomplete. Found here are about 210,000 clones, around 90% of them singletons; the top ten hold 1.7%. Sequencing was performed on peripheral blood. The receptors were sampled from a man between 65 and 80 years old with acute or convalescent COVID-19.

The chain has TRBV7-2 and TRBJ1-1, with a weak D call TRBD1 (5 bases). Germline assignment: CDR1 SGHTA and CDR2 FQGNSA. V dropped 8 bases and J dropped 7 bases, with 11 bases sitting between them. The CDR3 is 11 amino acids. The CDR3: CASGRADEAFF. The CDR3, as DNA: TGTGCCAGCGGCAGGGCGGATGAAGCTTTCTTT.

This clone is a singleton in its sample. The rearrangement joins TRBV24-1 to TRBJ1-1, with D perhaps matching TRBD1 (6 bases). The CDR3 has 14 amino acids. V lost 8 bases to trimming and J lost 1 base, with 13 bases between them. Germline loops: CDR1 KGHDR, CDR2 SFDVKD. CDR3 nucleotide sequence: TGTGCCACCACTTTAGGACAGAGGAACACTGAAGCTTTCTTT. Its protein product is CATTLGQRNTEAFF.

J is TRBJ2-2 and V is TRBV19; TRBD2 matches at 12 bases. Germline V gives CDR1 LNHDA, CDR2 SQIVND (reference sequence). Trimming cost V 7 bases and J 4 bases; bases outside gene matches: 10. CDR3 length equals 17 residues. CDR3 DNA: TGTGCCAGTACCCCAAGGGGACTAGCGGGTCCCACCGGGGAGCTGTTTTTT. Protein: CASTPRGLAGPTGELFF.

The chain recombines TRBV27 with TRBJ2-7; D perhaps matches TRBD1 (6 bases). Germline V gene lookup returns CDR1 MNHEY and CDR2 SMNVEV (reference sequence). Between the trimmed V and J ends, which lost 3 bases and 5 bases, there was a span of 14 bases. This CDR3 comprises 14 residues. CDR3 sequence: CASSFSAGVHEQYF. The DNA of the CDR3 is TGTGCCAGCAGTTTTTCAGCAGGGGTCCACGAGCAGTACTTC.

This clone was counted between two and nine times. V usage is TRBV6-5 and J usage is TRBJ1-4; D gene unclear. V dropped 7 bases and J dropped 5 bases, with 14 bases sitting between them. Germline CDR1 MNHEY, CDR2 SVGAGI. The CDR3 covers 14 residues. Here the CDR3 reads CASKWAGTNEKLFF. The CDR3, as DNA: TGTGCCAGCAAGTGGGCAGGAACAAATGAAAAACTGTTTTTT.

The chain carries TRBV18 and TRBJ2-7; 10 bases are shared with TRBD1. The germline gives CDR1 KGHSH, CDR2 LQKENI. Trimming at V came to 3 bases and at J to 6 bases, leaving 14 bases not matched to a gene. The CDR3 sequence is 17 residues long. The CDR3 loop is CASSPFRTGGGPREQYF. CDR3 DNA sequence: TGTGCCAGCTCACCTTTCCGGACAGGGGGAGGACCTCGCGAGCAGTACTTC.

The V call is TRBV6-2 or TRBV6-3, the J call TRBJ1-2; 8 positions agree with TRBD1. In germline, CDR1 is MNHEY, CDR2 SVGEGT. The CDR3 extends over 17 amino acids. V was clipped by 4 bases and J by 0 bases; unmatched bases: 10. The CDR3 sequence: CASSFGTGGETNYGYTF. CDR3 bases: TGTGCCAGCAGTTTCGGGACAGGAGGGGAAACTAACTATGGCTACACCTTC.

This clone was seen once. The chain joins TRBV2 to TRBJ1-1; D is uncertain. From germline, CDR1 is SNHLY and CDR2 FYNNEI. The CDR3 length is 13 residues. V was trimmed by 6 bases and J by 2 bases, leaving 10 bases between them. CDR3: CASRSHPNTEAFF. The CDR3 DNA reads TGTGCCAGCAGGTCACACCCTAACACTGAAGCTTTCTTT.

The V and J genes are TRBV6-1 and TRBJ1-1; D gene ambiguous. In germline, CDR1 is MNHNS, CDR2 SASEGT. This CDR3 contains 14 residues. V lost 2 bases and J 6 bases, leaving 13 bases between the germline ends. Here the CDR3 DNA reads TGTGCCAGCAGTGAATCGACTTCCCGCCCTGAAGCTTTCTTT. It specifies CASSESTSRPEAFF.

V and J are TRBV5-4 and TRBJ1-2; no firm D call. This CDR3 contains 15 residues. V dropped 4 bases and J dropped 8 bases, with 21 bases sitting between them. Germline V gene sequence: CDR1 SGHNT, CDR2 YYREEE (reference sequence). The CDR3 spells CASSTETPQAAGYTF. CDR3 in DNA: TGTGCCAGCAGCACCGAGACACCCCAGGCAGCCGGCTACACCTTC.

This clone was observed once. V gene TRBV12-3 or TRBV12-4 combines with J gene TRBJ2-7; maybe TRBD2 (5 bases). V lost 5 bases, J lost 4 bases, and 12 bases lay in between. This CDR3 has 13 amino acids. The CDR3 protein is CASSPPGSYEQYF. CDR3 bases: TGTGCCAGCAGTCCACCGGGATCTTACGAGCAGTACTTC.

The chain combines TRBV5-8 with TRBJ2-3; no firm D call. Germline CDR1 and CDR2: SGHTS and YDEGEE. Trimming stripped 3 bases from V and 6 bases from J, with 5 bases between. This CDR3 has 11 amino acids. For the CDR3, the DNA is TGTGCCAGCAGCTCTCTTGATACGCAGTATTTT. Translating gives CASSSLDTQYF.

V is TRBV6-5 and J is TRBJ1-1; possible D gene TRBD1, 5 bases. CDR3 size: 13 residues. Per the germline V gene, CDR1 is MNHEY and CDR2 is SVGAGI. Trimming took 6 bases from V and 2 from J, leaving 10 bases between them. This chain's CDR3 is CASRRQINTEAFF. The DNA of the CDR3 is TGTGCCAGCAGACGACAGATTAACACTGAAGCTTTCTTT.

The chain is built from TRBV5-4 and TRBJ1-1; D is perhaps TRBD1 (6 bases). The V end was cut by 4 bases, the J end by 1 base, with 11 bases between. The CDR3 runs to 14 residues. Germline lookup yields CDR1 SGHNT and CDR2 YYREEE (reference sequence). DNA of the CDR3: TGTGCCAGCAGCCCGGGAGGGGGGAACACTGAAGCTTTCTTT. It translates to CASSPGGGNTEAFF.

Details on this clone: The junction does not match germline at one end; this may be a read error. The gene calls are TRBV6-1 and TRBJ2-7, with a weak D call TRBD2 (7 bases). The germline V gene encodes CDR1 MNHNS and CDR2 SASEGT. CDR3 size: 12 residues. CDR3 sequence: CASREGGGEQYF. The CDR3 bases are TGTGCCAGCAGGGAAGGGGGGGGCGAGCAGTACTTC.

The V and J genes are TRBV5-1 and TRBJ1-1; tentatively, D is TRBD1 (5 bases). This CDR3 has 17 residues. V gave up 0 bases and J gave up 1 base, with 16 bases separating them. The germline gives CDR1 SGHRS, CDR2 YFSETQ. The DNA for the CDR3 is TGCGCCAGCAGCTTGGAACGTCAGGGATTTGGGAACACTGAAGCTTTCTTT. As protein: CASSLERQGFGNTEAFF.

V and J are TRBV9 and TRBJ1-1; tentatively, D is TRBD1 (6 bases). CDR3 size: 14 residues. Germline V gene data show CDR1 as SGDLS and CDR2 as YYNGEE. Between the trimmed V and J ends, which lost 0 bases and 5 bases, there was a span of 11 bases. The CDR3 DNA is TGTGCCAGCAGCGTAGGAGGCAGGGGAACTGAAGCTTTCTTT. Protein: CASSVGGRGTEAFF.